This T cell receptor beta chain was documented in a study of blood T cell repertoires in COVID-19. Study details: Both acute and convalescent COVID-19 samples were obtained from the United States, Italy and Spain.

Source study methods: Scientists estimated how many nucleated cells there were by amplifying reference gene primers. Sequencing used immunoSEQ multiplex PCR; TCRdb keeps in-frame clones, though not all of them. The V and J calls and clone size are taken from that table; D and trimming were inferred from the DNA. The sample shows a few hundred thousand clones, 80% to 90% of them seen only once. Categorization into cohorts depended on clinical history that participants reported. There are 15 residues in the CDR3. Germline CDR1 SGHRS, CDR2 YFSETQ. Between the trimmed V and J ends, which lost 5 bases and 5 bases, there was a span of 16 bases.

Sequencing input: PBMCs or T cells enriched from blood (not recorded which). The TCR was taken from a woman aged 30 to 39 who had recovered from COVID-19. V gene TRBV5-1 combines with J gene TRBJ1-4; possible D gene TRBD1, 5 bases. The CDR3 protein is CASSSGHSNNEKLFF. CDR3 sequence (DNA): TGCGCCAGCAGTTCCGGACACTCCAACAATGAAAAACTGTTTTTT.